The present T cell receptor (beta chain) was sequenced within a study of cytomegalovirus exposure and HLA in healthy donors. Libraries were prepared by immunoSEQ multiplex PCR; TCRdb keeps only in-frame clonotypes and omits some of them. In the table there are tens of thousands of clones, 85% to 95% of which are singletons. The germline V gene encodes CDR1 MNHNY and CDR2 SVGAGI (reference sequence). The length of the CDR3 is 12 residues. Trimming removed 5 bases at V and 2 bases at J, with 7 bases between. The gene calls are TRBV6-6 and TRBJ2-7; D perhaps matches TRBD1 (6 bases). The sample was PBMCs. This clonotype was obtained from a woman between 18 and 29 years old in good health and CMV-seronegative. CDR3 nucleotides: TGTGCCAGCAGTCCAGGGGCCTACGAGCAGTACTTC. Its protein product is CASSPGAYEQYF.